A selection of T cell receptor beta chains follows, all from one sample in a study of blood T cells in healthy people across ages. MiXCR, run by TCRdb on the 5' RACE reads, gives a single entry per CDR3 protein. The data show more than 650,000 distinct CDR3 sequences, 50% to 65% seen once. The material sequenced was blood. All receptors derive from a man aged 80 or over in good health. Both conserved end residues are part of each CDR3. The order of the fields is J gene, clone size, D gene, V gene, CDR3 DNA, CDR3 protein. A D gene is named only where the DNA matches it firmly. Size is omitted from some rows. Given values are once, few, many or a class for expanded clones.

J gene: TRBJ2-7; clone size: NA; D gene: TRBD1; V gene: TRBV2; CDR3 DNA: TGTGCCAGTGGGGGACAGGGATGGTACGAGCAGTACTTC; CDR3 protein: CASGGQGWYEQYF
J gene: TRBJ2-4; clone size: NA; D gene: NA; V gene: TRBV5-5; CDR3 DNA: TGTGCCAGCAGCATGGTCCCGGGGGAAAACATTCAGTACTTC; CDR3 protein: CASSMVPGENIQYF
J gene: TRBJ2-2; clone size: once; D gene: NA; V gene: TRBV11-2; CDR3 DNA: TGTGCCAGCAGCACGTCCCGTCCGGAGGTGGGCCCCCGCAGCAGAACCACGGGGACCGGGGAGCTGTTTTTT; CDR3 protein: CASSTSRPEVGPRSRTTGTGELFF
J gene: TRBJ2-7; clone size: few; D gene: TRBD2; V gene: TRBV20-1; CDR3 DNA: TGCAGTGCTACTTCCCCCAACGCGGGGGTCCACGAGCAGTACTTC; CDR3 protein: CSATSPNAGVHEQYF
J gene: TRBJ2-3; clone size: NA; D gene: TRBD2; V gene: TRBV11-2; CDR3 DNA: TGTGCCAGCAGTCGATGGGCTAGCGGATACACAGATACGCAGTATTTT; CDR3 protein: CASSRWASGYTDTQYF
J gene: TRBJ2-3; clone size: NA; D gene: TRBD2; V gene: TRBV20-1; CDR3 DNA: TGCAGTGCTGACGGGACTAGCGGGAGGGCGGATACGCAGTATTTT; CDR3 protein: CSADGTSGRADTQYF
J gene: TRBJ2-3; clone size: few; D gene: NA; V gene: TRBV7-3; CDR3 DNA: TGTGCCAGCAGCTCACCCGGGGTCACAGATACGCAGTATTTT; CDR3 protein: CASSSPGVTDTQYF
J gene: TRBJ2-3; clone size: NA; D gene: TRBD2; V gene: TRBV20-1; CDR3 DNA: TGCAGTGCTAGTAGGCTAGCGGGAGTTTCAGATACGCAGTATTTT; CDR3 protein: CSASRLAGVSDTQYF
J gene: TRBJ2-7; clone size: once; D gene: TRBD2; V gene: TRBV11-2; CDR3 DNA: TGTGCCAGCAGCTTAGCGGCCGGGAGCGGGGCCGCGACCAACGAGCAGTACTTC; CDR3 protein: CASSLAAGSGAATNEQYF
J gene: TRBJ1-2; clone size: NA; D gene: NA; V gene: TRBV27; CDR3 DNA: TGTGCCAGCAGTCCCATAGGACAGCAAAATGGCTACACCTTC; CDR3 protein: CASSPIGQQNGYTF
J gene: TRBJ2-3; clone size: NA; D gene: NA; V gene: TRBV9; CDR3 DNA: TGTGCCAGCAGCGTCGCCGACATGGGGCCTAGCACAGATACGCAGTATTTT; CDR3 protein: CASSVADMGPSTDTQYF
J gene: TRBJ1-6; clone size: few; D gene: NA; V gene: TRBV20-1; CDR3 DNA: TGCAGTGCTAGAGAGGACCCGGAGGCACCCCTCCACTTT; CDR3 protein: CSAREDPEAPLHF
J gene: TRBJ2-7; clone size: NA; D gene: NA; V gene: TRBV21-1; CDR3 DNA: TGTGCCAGCAGCTCCTGGACAGGGGGCGACGAGCAGTACTTC; CDR3 protein: CASSSWTGGDEQYF
J gene: TRBJ1-1; clone size: NA; D gene: NA; V gene: TRBV20-1; CDR3 DNA: TGCAGTGCTAGAGATCGGGGGGGCGCGAGCACTGAAGCTTTCTTT; CDR3 protein: CSARDRGGASTEAFF
J gene: TRBJ2-7; clone size: NA; D gene: NA; V gene: TRBV20-1; CDR3 DNA: TGCAGTGCTCGCCTACGAGCGGGCCAGGGGACCGAGCAGTACTTC; CDR3 protein: CSARLRAGQGTEQYF
J gene: TRBJ2-1; clone size: NA; D gene: TRBD2; V gene: TRBV6-5; CDR3 DNA: TGTGCCAGCAGTTACCTGGTGGCCGGGACTAGCGGGAGGGCCCTTTACAATGAGCAGTTCTTC; CDR3 protein: CASSYLVAGTSGRALYNEQFF
J gene: TRBJ2-7; clone size: NA; D gene: TRBD2; V gene: TRBV7-9; CDR3 DNA: TGTGCCAGCAGCTCGTCCTCGGTGGTGGGGACTATCGAGCAGTACTTC; CDR3 protein: CASSSSSVVGTIEQYF
J gene: TRBJ1-3; clone size: NA; D gene: NA; V gene: TRBV21-1; CDR3 DNA: TGTGCCAGCAGACGTTGGGACAGGGGCCTCAACTCTGGAAACACCATATATTTT; CDR3 protein: CASRRWDRGLNSGNTIYF
J gene: TRBJ2-4; clone size: NA; D gene: TRBD2; V gene: TRBV7-9; CDR3 DNA: TGTGCCAGCAGCCCCCACCCGGCGGGAGGTCCCAAAAACATTCGGTACTTC; CDR3 protein: CASSPHPAGGPKNIRYF
J gene: TRBJ1-1; clone size: NA; D gene: NA; V gene: TRBV21-1; CDR3 DNA: TGTGCCAGCAATTGCGGTACGGGGGAGAACACTGAAGCTTTCTTT; CDR3 protein: CASNCGTGENTEAFF
J gene: TRBJ2-7; clone size: NA; D gene: TRBD2; V gene: TRBV7-7; CDR3 DNA: TGTGCCAACAGCGCCGCAGATGGCGGGAGGGCCACCGAGCAGTACTTC; CDR3 protein: CANSAADGGRATEQYF
J gene: TRBJ1-4; clone size: few; D gene: NA; V gene: TRBV20-1; CDR3 DNA: TGCAGTGCTAGGCAGGGGTCGGGTGAAAAACTGTTTTTT; CDR3 protein: CSARQGSGEKLFF
J gene: TRBJ2-1; clone size: once; D gene: NA; V gene: TRBV5-1; CDR3 DNA: TGCGCCAGCAGCTTGGCCGCCAGGGGCTCGATCTATTCCTACAATGAGCAGTTCTTC; CDR3 protein: CASSLAARGSIYSYNEQFF
J gene: TRBJ1-2; clone size: once; D gene: NA; V gene: TRBV2; CDR3 DNA: TGTGCCAGCAGGCGATGGGCCCACTATGGCTACACCTTC; CDR3 protein: CASRRWAHYGYTF
J gene: TRBJ2-1; clone size: few; D gene: NA; V gene: TRBV7-3; CDR3 DNA: TGTGCCAGCAGCTCCCACAGGGTTGGAAGCGATGAGCAGTTCTTC; CDR3 protein: CASSSHRVGSDEQFF
J gene: TRBJ1-2; clone size: NA; D gene: TRBD1; V gene: TRBV12-3/TRBV12-4; CDR3 DNA: TGTGCCAGCAGTTCAGCCGGGACAGGGAATGGCTACACCTTC; CDR3 protein: CASSSAGTGNGYTF
J gene: TRBJ1-2; clone size: NA; D gene: NA; V gene: TRBV6-6; CDR3 DNA: TGTGCCAGCAGCCAAAGGCCACAGGGACTCTGGGGCTACACCTTC; CDR3 protein: CASSQRPQGLWGYTF
J gene: TRBJ1-5; clone size: NA; D gene: NA; V gene: TRBV5-1; CDR3 DNA: TGCGCCAGCAGCTTGGGGCCAGGGTTCAATCAGCCCCAGCATTTT; CDR3 protein: CASSLGPGFNQPQHF
J gene: TRBJ2-5; clone size: NA; D gene: NA; V gene: TRBV5-1; CDR3 DNA: TGCGCCAGCAGCCTCACTACCAGGGGCGTGGAGACCCAGTACTTC; CDR3 protein: CASSLTTRGVETQYF
J gene: TRBJ2-1; clone size: NA; D gene: TRBD2; V gene: TRBV6-1; CDR3 DNA: TGTGCCAGCAGAGGAGGGACTAGCGGGAGCGGTGGCTCCTACAATGAGCAGTTCTTC; CDR3 protein: CASRGGTSGSGGSYNEQFF
J gene: TRBJ2-3; clone size: few; D gene: TRBD2; V gene: TRBV12-3/TRBV12-4; CDR3 DNA: TGTGCCAGCAGCCCAAGCGGGGGAGATACGCAGTATTTT; CDR3 protein: CASSPSGGDTQYF